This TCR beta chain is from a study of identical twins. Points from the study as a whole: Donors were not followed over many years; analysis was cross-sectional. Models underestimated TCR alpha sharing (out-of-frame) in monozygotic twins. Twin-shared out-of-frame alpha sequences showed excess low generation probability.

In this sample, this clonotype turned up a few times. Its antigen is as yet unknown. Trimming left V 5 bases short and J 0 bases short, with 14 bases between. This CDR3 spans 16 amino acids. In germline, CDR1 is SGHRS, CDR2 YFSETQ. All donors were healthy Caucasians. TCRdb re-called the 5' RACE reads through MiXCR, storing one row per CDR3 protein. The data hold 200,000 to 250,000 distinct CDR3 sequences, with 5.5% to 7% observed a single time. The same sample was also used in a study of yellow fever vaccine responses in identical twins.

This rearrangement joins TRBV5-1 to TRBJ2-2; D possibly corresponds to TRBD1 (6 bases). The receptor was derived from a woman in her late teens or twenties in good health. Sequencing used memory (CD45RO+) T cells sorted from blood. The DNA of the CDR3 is TGCGCCAGCAGTCCTATGGGGGCTTCGAACACCGGGGAGCTGTTTTTT. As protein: CASSPMGASNTGELFF.